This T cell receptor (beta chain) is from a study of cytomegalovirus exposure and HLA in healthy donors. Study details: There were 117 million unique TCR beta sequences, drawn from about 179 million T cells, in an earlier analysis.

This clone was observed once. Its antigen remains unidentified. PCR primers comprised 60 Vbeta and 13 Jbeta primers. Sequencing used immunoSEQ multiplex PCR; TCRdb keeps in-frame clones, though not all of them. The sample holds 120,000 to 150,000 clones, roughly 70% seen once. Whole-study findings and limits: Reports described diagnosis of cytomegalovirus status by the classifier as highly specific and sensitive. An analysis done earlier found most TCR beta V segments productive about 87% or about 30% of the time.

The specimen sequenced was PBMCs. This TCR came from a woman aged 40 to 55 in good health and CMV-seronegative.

The CDR3 DNA is TGTGCCAGCGGGACAGGGGGAAACACCATATATTTT. It yields the protein CASGTGGNTIYF. V and J are TRBV28 and TRBJ1-3; 9 bases are a match to TRBD1. There are 12 residues in the CDR3. V dropped 8 bases and J dropped 4; count of bases not matched to a gene: 0. Germline V gives CDR1 MDHEN, CDR2 SYDVKM.